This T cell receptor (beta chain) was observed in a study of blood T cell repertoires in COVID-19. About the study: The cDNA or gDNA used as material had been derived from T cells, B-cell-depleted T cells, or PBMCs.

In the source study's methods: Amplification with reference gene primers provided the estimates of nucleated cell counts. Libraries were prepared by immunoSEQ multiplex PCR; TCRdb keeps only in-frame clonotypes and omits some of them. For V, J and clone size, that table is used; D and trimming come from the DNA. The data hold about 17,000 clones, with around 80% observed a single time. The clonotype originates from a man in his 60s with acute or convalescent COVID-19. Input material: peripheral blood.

For the CDR3, the DNA is TGTGCCATCAGTGCGGGGTCCGGGGAGCAGTTCTTC. Amino acids: CAISAGSGEQFF. The chain is built from TRBV10-3 and TRBJ2-1; perhaps TRBD2 as D (5 bases). The germline V gene has CDR1 ENHRY and CDR2 SYGVKD. This CDR3 region has 12 residues. The V and J ends lost 4 bases and 10 bases respectively, with 11 bases between them.